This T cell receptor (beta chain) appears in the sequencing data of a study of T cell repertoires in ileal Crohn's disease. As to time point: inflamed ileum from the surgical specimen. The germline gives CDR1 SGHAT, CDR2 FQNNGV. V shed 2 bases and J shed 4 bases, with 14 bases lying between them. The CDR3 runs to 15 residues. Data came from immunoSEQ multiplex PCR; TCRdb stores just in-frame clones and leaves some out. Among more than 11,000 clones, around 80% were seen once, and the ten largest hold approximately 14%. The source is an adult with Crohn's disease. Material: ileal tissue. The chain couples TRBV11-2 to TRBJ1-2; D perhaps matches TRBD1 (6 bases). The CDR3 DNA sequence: TGTGCCAGCAGCTTACGGGGAGGGGGGTCCTATGGCTACACCTTC. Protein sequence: CASSLRGGGSYGYTF.